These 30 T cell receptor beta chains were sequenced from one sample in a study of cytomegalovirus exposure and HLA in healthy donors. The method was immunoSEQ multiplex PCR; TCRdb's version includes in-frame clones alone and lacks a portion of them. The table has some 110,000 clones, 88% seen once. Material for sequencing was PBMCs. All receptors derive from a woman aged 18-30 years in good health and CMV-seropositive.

CDR3 region: CASSPGGVYYGYTF. For the CDR3, the DNA is TGTGCCAGCAGCCCCGGCGGTGTGTACTATGGCTACACCTTC. The genes are TRBV28 and TRBJ1-2, with unresolved D. The germline V and J ends were trimmed by 6 bases and 3 bases, with 14 bases remaining between them. From germline, CDR1 is MDHEN and CDR2 SYDVKM. This CDR3 has 14 amino acids.

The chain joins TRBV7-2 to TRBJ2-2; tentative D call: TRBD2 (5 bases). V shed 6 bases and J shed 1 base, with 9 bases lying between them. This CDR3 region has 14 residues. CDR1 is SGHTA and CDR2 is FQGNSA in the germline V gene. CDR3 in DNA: TGTGCCAGCAGACCTGGACTGAACACCGGGGAGCTGTTTTTT. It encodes CASRPGLNTGELFF.

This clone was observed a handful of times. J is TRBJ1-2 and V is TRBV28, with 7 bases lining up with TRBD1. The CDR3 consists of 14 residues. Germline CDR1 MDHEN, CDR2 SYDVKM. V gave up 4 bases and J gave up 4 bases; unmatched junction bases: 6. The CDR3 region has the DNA TGTGCCAGCAGTTCCACAGGGGCGGTCTATGGCTACACCTTC. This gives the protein CASSSTGAVYGYTF.

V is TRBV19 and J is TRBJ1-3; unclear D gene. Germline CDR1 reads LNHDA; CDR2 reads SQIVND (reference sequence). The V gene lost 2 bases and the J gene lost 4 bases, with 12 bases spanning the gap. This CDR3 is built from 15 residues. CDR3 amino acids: CASSITGSRGNTIYF. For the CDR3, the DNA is TGTGCCAGTAGTATAACGGGTTCGAGAGGAAACACCATATATTTT.

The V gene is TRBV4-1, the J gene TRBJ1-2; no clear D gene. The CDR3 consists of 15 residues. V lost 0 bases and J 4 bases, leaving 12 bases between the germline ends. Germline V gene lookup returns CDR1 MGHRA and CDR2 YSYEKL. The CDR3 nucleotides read TGCGCCAGCAGCCAAGATTCCCGGACTGTCTATGGCTACACCTTC. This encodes CASSQDSRTVYGYTF.

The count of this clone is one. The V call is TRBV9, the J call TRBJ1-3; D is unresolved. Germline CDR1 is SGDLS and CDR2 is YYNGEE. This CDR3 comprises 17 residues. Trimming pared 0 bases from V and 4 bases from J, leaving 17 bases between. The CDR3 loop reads CASSVGSGNLAGNTIYF. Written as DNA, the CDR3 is TGTGCCAGCAGCGTAGGGTCAGGCAATCTAGCCGGAAACACCATATATTTT.

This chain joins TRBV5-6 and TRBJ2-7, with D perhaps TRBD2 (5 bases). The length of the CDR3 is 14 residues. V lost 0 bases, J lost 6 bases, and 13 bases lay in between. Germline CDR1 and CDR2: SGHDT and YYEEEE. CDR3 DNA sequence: TGTGCCAGCAGCTTGGCGGGGTACGGGCTCGAGCAGTACTTC. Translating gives CASSLAGYGLEQYF.

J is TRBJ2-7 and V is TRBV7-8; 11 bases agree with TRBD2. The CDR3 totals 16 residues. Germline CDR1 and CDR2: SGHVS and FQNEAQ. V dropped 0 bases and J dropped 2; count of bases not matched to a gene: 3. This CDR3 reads CASSLALAGGPYEQYF. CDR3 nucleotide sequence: TGTGCCAGCAGCTTAGCCCTAGCGGGGGGTCCCTACGAGCAGTACTTC.

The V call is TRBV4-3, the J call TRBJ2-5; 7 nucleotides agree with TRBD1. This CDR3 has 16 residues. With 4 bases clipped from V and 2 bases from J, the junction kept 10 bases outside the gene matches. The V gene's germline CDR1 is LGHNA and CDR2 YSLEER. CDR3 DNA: TGCGCCAGCAGCCTTGGACAGGTGCTTTTACAAGAGACCCAGTACTTC. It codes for CASSLGQVLLQETQYF.

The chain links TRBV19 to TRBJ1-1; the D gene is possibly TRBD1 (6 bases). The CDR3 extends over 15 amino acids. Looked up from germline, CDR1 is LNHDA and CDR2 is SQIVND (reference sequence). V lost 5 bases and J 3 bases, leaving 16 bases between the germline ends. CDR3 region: CASSYTPTGYTEAFF. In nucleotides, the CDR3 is TGTGCCAGTAGTTACACACCGACAGGTTACACTGAAGCTTTCTTT.

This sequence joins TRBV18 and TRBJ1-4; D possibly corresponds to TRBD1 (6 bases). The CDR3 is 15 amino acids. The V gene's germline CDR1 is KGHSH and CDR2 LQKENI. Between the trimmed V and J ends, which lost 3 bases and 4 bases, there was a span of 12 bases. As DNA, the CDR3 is TGTGCCAGCTCACCCCCACAGGGCGGTAATGAAAAACTGTTTTTT. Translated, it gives CASSPPQGGNEKLFF.

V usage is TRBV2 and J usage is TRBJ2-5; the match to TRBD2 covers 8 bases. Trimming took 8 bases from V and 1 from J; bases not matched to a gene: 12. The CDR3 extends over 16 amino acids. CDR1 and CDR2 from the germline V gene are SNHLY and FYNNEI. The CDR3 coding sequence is TGTGCCAGCTCTGGACTAGCTTTTAGTACCCAAGAGACCCAGTACTTC. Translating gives CASSGLAFSTQETQYF.

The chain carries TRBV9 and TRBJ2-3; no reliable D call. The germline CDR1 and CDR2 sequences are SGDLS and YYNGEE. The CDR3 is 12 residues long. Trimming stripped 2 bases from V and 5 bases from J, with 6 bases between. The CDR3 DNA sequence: TGTGCCAGCAGCGTGGCCCTAGATACGCAGTATTTT. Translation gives CASSVALDTQYF.

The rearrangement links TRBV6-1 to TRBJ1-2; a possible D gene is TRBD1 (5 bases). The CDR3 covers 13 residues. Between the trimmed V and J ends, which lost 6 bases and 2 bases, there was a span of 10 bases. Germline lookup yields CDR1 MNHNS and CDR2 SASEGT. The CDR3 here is CASRGDRNYGYTF. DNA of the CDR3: TGTGCCAGCAGAGGAGACAGAAACTATGGCTACACCTTC.

CDR3 sequence (DNA): TGTGCCAGCGAGACAACTTTGAACACTGAAGCTTTCTTT. Translated: CASETTLNTEAFF. The V and J genes are TRBV2 and TRBJ1-1; no clear D gene. Germline CDR1 and CDR2: SNHLY and FYNNEI. The CDR3 is made up of 13 amino acids. Deletions cut 8 bases from V and 0 bases from J, with 10 bases between.

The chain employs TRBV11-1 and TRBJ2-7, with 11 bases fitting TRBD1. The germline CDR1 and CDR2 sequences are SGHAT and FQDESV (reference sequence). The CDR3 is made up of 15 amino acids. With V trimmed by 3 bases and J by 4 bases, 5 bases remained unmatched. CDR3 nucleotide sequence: TGTGCCAGCAGCTTTCCGGGACAGGGGGTTTACGAGCAGTACTTC. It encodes CASSFPGQGVYEQYF.

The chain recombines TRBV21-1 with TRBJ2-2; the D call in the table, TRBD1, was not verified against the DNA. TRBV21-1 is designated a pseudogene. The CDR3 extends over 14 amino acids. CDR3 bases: TGTGCCAGCACCACAACCTCGAACACCGGGGAGCTGTTTTTT. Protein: CASTTTSNTGELFF.

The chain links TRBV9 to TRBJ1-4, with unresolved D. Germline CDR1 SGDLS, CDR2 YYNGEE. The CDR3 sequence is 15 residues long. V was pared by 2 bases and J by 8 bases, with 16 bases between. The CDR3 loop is CASSVNSLGREKLFF. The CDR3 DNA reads TGTGCCAGCAGCGTTAACTCCCTGGGGAGGGAAAAACTGTTTTTT.

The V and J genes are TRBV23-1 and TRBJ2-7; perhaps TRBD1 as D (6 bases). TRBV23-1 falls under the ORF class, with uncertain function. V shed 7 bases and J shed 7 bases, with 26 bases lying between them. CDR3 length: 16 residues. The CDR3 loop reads CASTYRDRLSLWEQYV. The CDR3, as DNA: TGCGCCAGCACCTATCGAGACAGGCTATCTTTGTGGGAGCAGTACGTC.

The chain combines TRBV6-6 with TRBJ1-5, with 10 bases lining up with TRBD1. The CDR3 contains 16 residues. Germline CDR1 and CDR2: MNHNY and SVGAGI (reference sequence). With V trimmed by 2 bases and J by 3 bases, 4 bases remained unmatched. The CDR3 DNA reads TGTGCCAGCAGTTACCCCGGGACAGGGGACAATCAGCCCCAGCATTTT. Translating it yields CASSYPGTGDNQPQHF.

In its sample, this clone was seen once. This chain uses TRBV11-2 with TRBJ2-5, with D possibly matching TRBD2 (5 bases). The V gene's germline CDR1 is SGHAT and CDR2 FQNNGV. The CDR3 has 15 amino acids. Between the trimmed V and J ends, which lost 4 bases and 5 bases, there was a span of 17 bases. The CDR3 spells CASSSRPGIGETQYF. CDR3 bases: TGTGCCAGCAGCTCTCGTCCGGGGATAGGGGAGACCCAGTACTTC.

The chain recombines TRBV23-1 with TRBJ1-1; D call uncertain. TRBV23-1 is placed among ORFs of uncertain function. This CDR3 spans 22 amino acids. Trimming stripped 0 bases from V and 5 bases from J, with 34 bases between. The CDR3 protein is CASSQSLTVRTVSGESGTEAFF. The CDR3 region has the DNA TGCGCCAGCAGTCAATCTCTAACAGTTAGAACGGTATCGGGAGAAAGTGGGACTGAAGCTTTCTTT.

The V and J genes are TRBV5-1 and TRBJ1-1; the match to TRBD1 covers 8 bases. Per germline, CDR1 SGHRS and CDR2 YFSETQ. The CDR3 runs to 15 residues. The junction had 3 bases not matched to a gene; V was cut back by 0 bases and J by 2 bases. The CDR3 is CASSLGTGINTEAFF. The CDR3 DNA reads TGCGCCAGCAGCTTGGGGACAGGGATTAACACTGAAGCTTTCTTT.

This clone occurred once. CDR3 sequence reads: CASSVQGGSYGYTF. For the CDR3, the DNA is TGTGCCAGCAGCGTCCAGGGGGGCAGCTATGGCTACACCTTC. V is TRBV9 and J is TRBJ1-2; 7 positions match TRBD1. The CDR3 spans 14 residues. Germline trimming cut 2 bases from V and 4 bases from J; bases unmatched to any gene: 5. CDR1 and CDR2 from the germline V gene are SGDLS and YYNGEE.

CDR3 sequence (DNA): TGTGCCAGCAGTTTCAGAGACAGGGGCCACAATGAGCAGTTCTTC. Protein sequence: CASSFRDRGHNEQFF. This chain connects TRBV28 to TRBJ2-1; 8 bases agree with TRBD1. Germline-derived CDR1 and CDR2 are MDHEN and SYDVKM. V lost 3 bases and J lost 5; bases outside the gene matches: 6. This CDR3 spans 15 amino acids. The full variable domain, in which reference TRBV28 and TRBJ2-1 provide the parts outside the CDR3, is DVKVTQSSRYLVKRTGEKVFLECVQDMDHENMFWYRQDPGLGLRLIYFSYDVKMKEKGDIPEGYSVSREKKERFSLILESASTNQTSMYLCASSFRDRGHNEQFFGPGTRLTVL.

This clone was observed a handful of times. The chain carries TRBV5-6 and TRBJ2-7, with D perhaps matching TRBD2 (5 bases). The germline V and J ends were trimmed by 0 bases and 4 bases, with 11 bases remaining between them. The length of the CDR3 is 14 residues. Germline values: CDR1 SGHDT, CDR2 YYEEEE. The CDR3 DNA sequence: TGTGCCAGCAGCTTGGAACTAGAAGGATACGAGCAGTACTTC. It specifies CASSLELEGYEQYF. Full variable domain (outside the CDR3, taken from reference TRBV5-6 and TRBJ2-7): DAGVTQSPTHLIKTRGQQVTLRCSPKSGHDTVSWYQQALGQGPQFIFQYYEEEERQRGNFPDRFSGHQFPNYSSELNVNALLLGDSALYLCASSLELEGYEQYFGPGTRLTVT.

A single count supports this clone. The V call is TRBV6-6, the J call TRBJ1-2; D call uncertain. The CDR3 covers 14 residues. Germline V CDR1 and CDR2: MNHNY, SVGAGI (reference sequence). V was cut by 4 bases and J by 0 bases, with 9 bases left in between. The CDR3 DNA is TGTGCCAGCAGTTTGGGAGGGTCTAACTATGGCTACACCTTC. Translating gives CASSLGGSNYGYTF.

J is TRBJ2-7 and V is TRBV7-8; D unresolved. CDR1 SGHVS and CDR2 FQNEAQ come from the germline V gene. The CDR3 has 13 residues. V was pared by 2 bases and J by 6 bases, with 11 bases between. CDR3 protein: CASSLNGRSEQYF. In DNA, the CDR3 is TGTGCCAGCAGCTTAAACGGCCGGAGCGAGCAGTACTTC.

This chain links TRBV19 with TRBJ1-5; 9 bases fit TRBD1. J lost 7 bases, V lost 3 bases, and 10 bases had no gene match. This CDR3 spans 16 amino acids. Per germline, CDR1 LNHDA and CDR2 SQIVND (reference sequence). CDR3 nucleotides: TGTGCCAGTAGTATGGCCGGGACAGGGTGGATACAGCCCCAGCATTTT. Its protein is CASSMAGTGWIQPQHF.

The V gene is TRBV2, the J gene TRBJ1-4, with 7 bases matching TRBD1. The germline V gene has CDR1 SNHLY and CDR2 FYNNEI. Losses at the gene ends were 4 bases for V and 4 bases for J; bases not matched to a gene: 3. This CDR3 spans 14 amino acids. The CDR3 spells CASSAGTVNEKLFF. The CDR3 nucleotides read TGTGCCAGCAGTGCCGGGACAGTTAATGAAAAACTGTTTTTT.